This T cell receptor (beta chain) derives from a study of regulatory T cells in long-lasting Graves disease. Time point defined: persistent/refractory GD, antithyroid drugs over 5 years with positive TRAb. TCR sequences were obtained from RNA taken from PBMCs. Building of the TCR beta libraries involved iRepertoire HTBI primers and Arm-PCR of CDR3 regions. TCRdb independently ran MiXCR on the multiplex PCR reads; one entry per CDR3 protein. This sample has 400,000 to 500,000 distinct CDR3 sequences, with 20% to 25% found just once. This clonotype was picked up many times. This likely comes from a read error, as the CDR3 has no conserved phenylalanine or tryptophan at its end. No DNA is shown, since the ends of the CDR3 on it are uncertain; the CDR3 is the one TCRdb lists. A total of 9 residues make up the CDR3, ends included. Germline values: CDR1 MDHEN, CDR2 SYDVKM.

This clonotype originated in a female donor with Graves disease. V gene TRBV28 combines with J gene TRBJ2-5; the table's TRBD1 call for D was not verified on the DNA. The specimen comprised peripheral blood mononuclear cells (PBMCs), sampled when the disease was refractory, from a patient treated with antithyroid drugs. The CDR3 is CAPHGPLGL.